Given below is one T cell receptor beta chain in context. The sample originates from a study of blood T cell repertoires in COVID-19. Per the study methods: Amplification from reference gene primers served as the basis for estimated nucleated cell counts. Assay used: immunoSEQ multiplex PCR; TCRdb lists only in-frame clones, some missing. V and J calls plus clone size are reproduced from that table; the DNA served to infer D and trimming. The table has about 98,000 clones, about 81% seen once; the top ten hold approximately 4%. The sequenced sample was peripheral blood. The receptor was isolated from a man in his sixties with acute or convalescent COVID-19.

CDR3 in amino acids: CASSLKGAETEAFF. CDR3 nucleotides: TGTGCCAGCAGTCTTAAGGGGGCCGAAACTGAAGCTTTCTTT. This chain uses TRBV6-5 with TRBJ1-1; 7 positions match TRBD1. The germline V gene encodes CDR1 MNHEY and CDR2 SVGAGI. V lost 5 bases and J lost 5; bases outside the gene matches: 8. This CDR3 is 14 amino acids long.